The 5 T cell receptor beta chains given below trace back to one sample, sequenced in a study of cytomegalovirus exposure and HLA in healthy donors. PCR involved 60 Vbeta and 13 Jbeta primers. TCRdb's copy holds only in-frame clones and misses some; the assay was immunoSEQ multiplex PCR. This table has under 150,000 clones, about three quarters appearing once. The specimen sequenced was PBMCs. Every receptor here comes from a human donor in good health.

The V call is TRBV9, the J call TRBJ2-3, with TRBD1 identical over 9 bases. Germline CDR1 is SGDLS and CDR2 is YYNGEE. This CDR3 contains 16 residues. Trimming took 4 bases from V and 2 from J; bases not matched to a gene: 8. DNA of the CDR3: TGTGCCAGCAGCCTGGGGACAGGGTCCGTCACAGATACGCAGTATTTT. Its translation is CASSLGTGSVTDTQYF.

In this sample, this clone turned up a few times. The CDR3 nucleotides are TGCGCCAGCAGCTTGGAGGCGGGAGTTGGGGAGCTGTTTTTT. Translating gives CASSLEAGVGELFF. V usage is TRBV5-1 and J usage is TRBJ2-2, with 7 positions matching TRBD2. Trimming cost V 0 bases and J 8 bases; bases outside gene matches: 4. The CDR3 covers 14 residues. The germline V gene has CDR1 SGHRS and CDR2 YFSETQ.

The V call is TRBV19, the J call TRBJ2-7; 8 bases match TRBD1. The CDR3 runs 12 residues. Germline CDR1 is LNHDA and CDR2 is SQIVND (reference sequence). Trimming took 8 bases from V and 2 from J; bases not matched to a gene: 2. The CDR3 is CASGQGPYEQYF. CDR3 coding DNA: TGTGCCAGTGGACAGGGCCCCTACGAGCAGTACTTC.

The CDR3 reads CASSWRTPGGYNSPLHF. In DNA, the CDR3 is TGTGCCAGCAGCTGGAGGACTCCAGGGGGCTATAATTCACCCCTCCACTTT. The chain links TRBV11-1 to TRBJ1-6; 7 bases fit TRBD1. In germline, CDR1 is SGHAT, CDR2 FQDESV (reference sequence). CDR3 length: 17 amino acids. V dropped 4 bases and J dropped 3; count of bases not matched to a gene: 9.

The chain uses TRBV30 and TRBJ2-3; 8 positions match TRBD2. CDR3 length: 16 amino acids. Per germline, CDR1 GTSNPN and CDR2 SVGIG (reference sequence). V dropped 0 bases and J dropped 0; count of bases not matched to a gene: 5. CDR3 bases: TGTGCCTGGAGTGTGGAGCGGGGGACTAGCACAGATACGCAGTATTTT. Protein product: CAWSVERGTSTDTQYF.